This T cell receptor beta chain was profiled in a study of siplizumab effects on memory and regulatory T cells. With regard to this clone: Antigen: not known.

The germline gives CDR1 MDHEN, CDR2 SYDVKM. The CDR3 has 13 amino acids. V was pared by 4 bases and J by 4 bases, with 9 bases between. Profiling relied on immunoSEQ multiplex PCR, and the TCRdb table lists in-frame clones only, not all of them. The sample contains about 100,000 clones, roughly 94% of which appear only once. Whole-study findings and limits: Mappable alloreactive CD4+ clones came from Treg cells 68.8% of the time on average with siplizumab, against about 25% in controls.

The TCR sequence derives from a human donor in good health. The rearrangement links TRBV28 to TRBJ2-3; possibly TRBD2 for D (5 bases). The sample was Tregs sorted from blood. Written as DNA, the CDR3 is TGTGCCAGCAGTTCGGGGAACCCAGATACGCAGTATTTT. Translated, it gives CASSSGNPDTQYF.